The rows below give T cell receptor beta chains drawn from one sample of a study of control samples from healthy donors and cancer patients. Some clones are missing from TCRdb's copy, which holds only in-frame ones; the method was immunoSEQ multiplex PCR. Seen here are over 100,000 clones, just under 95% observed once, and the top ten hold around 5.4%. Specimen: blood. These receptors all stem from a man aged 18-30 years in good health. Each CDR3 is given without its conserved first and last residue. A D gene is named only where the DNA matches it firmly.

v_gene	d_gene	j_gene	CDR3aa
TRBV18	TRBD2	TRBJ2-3	ASSQLIAGDTDTQY
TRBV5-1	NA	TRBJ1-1	ASSRGGLGEPTEAF
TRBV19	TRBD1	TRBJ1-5	ASSSQTGGFVGNQPQH
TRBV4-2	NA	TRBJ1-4	ASSQENSGEKLF
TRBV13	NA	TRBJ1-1	ASSSTSGDEAF
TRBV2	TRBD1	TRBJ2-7	ASRWTGLLYGQY
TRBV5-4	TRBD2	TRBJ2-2	ASSIRTSGGYERAGELF
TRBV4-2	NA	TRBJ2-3	ASSQTEGDTQY
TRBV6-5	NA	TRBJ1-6	ASSYRQSSYNSPLH
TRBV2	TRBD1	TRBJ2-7	ASNQGVYEQY
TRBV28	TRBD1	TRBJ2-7	ASSRPGQPYEQY
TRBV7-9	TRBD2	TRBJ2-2	ASSFRAGGVNTGELF
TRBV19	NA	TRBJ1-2	ASRTSYGYT
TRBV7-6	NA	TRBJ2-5	ASSLEWGSTETQY
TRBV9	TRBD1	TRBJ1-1	ASSVGGQVNTEAF
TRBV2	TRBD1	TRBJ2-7	ASSEALTGPYEQY
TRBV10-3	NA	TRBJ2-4	AISESMVQGRSIQY
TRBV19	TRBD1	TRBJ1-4	ASREGSTGILEKLF
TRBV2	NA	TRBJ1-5	ASSEMLQPQH
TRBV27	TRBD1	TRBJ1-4	ASSPGQANEKLF
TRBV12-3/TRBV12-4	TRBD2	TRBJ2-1	ASSSSGVNEQF
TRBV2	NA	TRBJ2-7	ASFRGALLSYEQY
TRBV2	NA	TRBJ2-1	ASIRDTRHNEQF
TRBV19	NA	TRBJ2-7	ASSILWSGVVNEQY
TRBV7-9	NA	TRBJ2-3	SLSVGDTDTQY
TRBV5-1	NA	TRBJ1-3	ASSIGLSSGNTIY
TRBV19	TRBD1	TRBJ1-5	ASRGTGGYNQPQH
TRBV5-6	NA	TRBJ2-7	ASSLKGLGRRSYEQY
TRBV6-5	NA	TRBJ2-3	ASSYSPVTTDTQY
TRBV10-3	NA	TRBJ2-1	AISGTGLDNEQF
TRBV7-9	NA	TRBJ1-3	ASSLHSGNTIY
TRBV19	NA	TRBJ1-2	ASKLANYGYT
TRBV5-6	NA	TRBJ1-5	ASSLTGHQPQH